The next 24 T cell receptor beta chains were all read from a single sample in a study of identical twins. TCRdb passed the 5' RACE reads through MiXCR, listing each CDR3 protein once. The sample includes 650,000 to 750,000 distinct CDR3 sequences, 20% to 25% of them seen just once. These data are also associated with another study on T cells expressing NK-cell markers.

Sequencing was done on a sample of PBMCs. Receptors originate from a young woman in good health.

This clonotype was found once. The CDR3 coding sequence is TGTGCCAGCAGTCCTTCCCCTGCGGGAAGCTCCTACGAGCAGTACTTC. It codes for CASSPSPAGSSYEQYF. V is TRBV6-2 or TRBV6-3 and J is TRBJ2-7, with D possibly TRBD2 on 6 matching bases. Germline CDR1 reads MNHEY; CDR2 reads SVGEGT. V lost 5 bases and J lost 0, with 17 bases in between. This CDR3 is built from 16 residues.

This clonotype has only a few counts. The chain has TRBV9 and TRBJ1-5; no reliable D call. V was shortened by 0 bases and J by 10 bases, with 14 bases between the two germline ends. Germline-derived CDR1 and CDR2 are SGDLS and YYNGEE. The CDR3 length is 14 residues. The CDR3 DNA sequence: TGTGCCAGCAGCGTAGCCCCAGGTCCAGGACCCCAGCATTTT. Its protein product is CASSVAPGPGPQHF.

The rearrangement uses TRBV27 and TRBJ2-7; 9 bases align to TRBD1. Germline trimming cut 5 bases from V and 7 bases from J; bases unmatched to any gene: 15. Germline values: CDR1 MNHEY, CDR2 SMNVEV (reference sequence). This CDR3 spans 16 amino acids. DNA for the CDR3: TGTGCCAGCAGTCTACCCAGGACAGGGGATGTCGGAGAGCAGTACTTC. Its translation is CASSLPRTGDVGEQYF.

This clonotype has a count of ten or more. V gene TRBV4-3 combines with J gene TRBJ2-1; 10 bases line up with TRBD2. Germline lookup yields CDR1 LGHNA and CDR2 YSLEER. V lost 0 bases, J lost 8 bases, and 10 bases stayed unmatched. This CDR3 is 17 amino acids long. DNA of the CDR3: TGCGCCAGCAGCCAAGATTCGAGCGGGAGGGCCTTCTATGAGCAGTTCTTC. Translation gives CASSQDSSGRAFYEQFF.

The chain joins TRBV11-2 to TRBJ2-1; TRBD1 aligns across 9 bases. CDR1 SGHAT and CDR2 FQNNGV come from the germline V gene. The ends lost 6 bases at V and 10 bases at J; junction bases unmatched: 16. The CDR3 contains 16 residues. The CDR3 nucleotides are TGTGCCAGCAGTTCCTCCCGGGACAGGGTGGGGACGGAGCAGTTCTTC. Residues: CASSSSRDRVGTEQFF.

The rearrangement links TRBV6-2 or TRBV6-3 to TRBJ2-7, with unresolved D. Germline V gene sequence: CDR1 MNHEY, CDR2 SVGEGT. Trimming took off 2 bases at V and 1 base at J, with 12 bases between the two ends. This CDR3 has 15 amino acids. The CDR3 DNA sequence: TGTGCCAGCAGTTACAACTTGACCAGGTCCTACGAGCAGTACTTC. Amino acids: CASSYNLTRSYEQYF.

This clonotype was recorded a few times. V gene TRBV29-1 combines with J gene TRBJ2-3; D is uncertain. Per germline, CDR1 SQVTM and CDR2 ANQGSEA. V lost 3 bases to trimming and J lost 5 bases, with 3 bases between them. The CDR3 runs 10 residues. For the CDR3, the DNA is TGCAGCGTTGACCTAGATACGCAGTATTTT. It translates to CSVDLDTQYF.

This clonotype was seen only a few times. The gene calls are TRBV12-3 or TRBV12-4 and TRBJ2-1; 7 bases align to TRBD1. The CDR3 runs 15 residues. V lost 6 bases and J lost 7; bases outside the gene matches: 12. CDR3 coding DNA: TGTGCCAGCAGGCATAGACAGGGTGCTAATAATGAGCAGTTCTTC. It yields the protein CASRHRQGANNEQFF.

The V call is TRBV6-1, the J call TRBJ1-2, with D unresolved. This CDR3 is 14 amino acids long. CDR1 and CDR2 (germline): MNHNS, SASEGT. The V and J ends lost 0 bases and 3 bases respectively, with 8 bases between them. The chain's CDR3 is CASSEAEGYYGYTF. The CDR3 region has the DNA TGTGCCAGCAGTGAAGCAGAAGGTTACTATGGCTACACCTTC.

This chain joins TRBV15 and TRBJ1-1; no reliable D call. Trimming cost V 3 bases and J 4 bases, with 6 bases left between them. The germline V gene has CDR1 LNHNV and CDR2 YYDKDF (reference sequence). There are 12 residues in the CDR3. The CDR3 loop reads CATSSLPTEAFF. CDR3 sequence (DNA): TGTGCCACCAGCAGTTTACCCACTGAAGCTTTCTTT.

The CDR3 protein is CASSLWGRDLSGANVLTF. The CDR3 coding sequence is TGTGCCAGCAGCTTATGGGGCAGGGACCTCTCTGGGGCCAACGTCCTGACTTTC. V is TRBV11-1 and J is TRBJ2-6; D tentatively reads TRBD1 or TRBD2 (5 bases each). CDR1 and CDR2 (germline): SGHAT, FQDESV (reference sequence). Trimming removed 2 bases at V and 0 bases at J, with 14 bases between. The CDR3 length is 18 residues.

This clonotype showed up just a few times. The chain combines TRBV20-1 with TRBJ2-1; D is uncertain. Germline assignment: CDR1 DFQATT and CDR2 SNEGSKA (reference sequence). CDR3 length equals 14 residues. Trimming stripped 4 bases from V and 8 bases from J, with 18 bases between. The CDR3 DNA sequence: TGCAGTGCTAAAACGAGGAAGGGCATCGATGAGCAGTTCTTC. Translated: CSAKTRKGIDEQFF.

The rearrangement uses TRBV5-1 and TRBJ1-1; TRBD1 matches 8 bases. CDR3 length: 15 residues. CDR1 SGHRS and CDR2 YFSETQ come from the germline V gene. V shed 0 bases and J 6 bases; nucleotides not matched to a gene: 7. The CDR3 DNA is TGCGCCAGCAGCTTGGAACCACAGGGGGTCGCTGAAGCTTTCTTT. The encoded protein is CASSLEPQGVAEAFF. The full variable domain, its missing parts supplied by reference TRBV5-1 and TRBJ1-1, is KAGVTQTPRYLIKTRGQQVTLSCSPISGHRSVSWYQQTPGQGLQFLFEYFSETQRNKGNFPGRFSGRQFSNSRSEMNVSTLELGDSALYLCASSLEPQGVAEAFFGQGTRLTVV.

This clonotype was observed a few times. V and J are TRBV6-5 and TRBJ2-1; D is ambiguous. The CDR3 extends over 12 amino acids. CDR1 and CDR2 from the germline V gene are MNHEY and SVGAGI. V lost 5 bases and J 7 bases, leaving 9 bases between the germline ends. Here the CDR3 DNA reads TGTGCCAGCAGTACTAACATTAATGAGCAGTTCTTC. Its translation: CASSTNINEQFF.

This clonotype was recorded many times. The chain is built from TRBV6-4 and TRBJ2-3, with 12 bases that match TRBD2. V trimming: 4 bases; J trimming: 2 bases; junction bases outside the gene matches: 1. CDR3 length: 15 residues. CDR1 is MRHNA and CDR2 is SNTAGT in the germline V gene. The CDR3 loop reads CASSASGGATDTQYF. CDR3 nucleotides: TGTGCCAGCAGTGCTAGCGGGGGGGCCACAGATACGCAGTATTTT.

The chain employs TRBV12-3 or TRBV12-4 and TRBJ2-5, with D perhaps matching TRBD2 (7 bases). V lost 5 bases and J lost 5, with 12 bases in between. CDR3 length equals 13 residues. The CDR3 DNA is TGTGCCAGCAGTAGAGGGGGGGCGGAGACCCAGTACTTC. Protein sequence: CASSRGGAETQYF.

The chain joins TRBV30 to TRBJ2-1; TRBD1 or TRBD2 may be the D gene (5 bases each). The V gene's germline CDR1 is GTSNPN and CDR2 SVGIG (reference sequence). This CDR3 region has 15 residues. Trimming removed 5 bases at V and 0 bases at J, with 14 bases between. The CDR3 here is CAWRRDVSSYNEQFF. The CDR3 DNA reads TGTGCCTGGCGCAGGGACGTTAGCTCCTACAATGAGCAGTTCTTC.

The rearrangement joins TRBV7-2 to TRBJ2-7; D possibly matches TRBD1 or TRBD2 (5 bases each). Trimming pared 5 bases from V and 0 bases from J, leaving 11 bases between. Germline V gives CDR1 SGHTA, CDR2 FQGNSA. The CDR3 has 14 residues. CDR3 coding DNA: TGTGCCAGCAGCGTCCGGGGCCGCTCCTACGAGCAGTACTTC. Translated: CASSVRGRSYEQYF.

The chain carries TRBV29-1 and TRBJ2-7; the D gene could be TRBD1 or TRBD2 (6 bases each). The V gene's germline CDR1 is SQVTM and CDR2 ANQGSEA. The CDR3 sequence is 13 residues long. The V and J ends lost 3 bases and 7 bases respectively, with 16 bases between them. CDR3 protein: CSVERGGGGEQYF. DNA of the CDR3: TGCAGCGTTGAGCGGGGTGGAGGGGGAGAGCAGTACTTC.

This clonotype has a handful of counts. The CDR3 nucleotides are TGCAGCGTTATAGCGGCGGGTACTCGGGAGACCCAGTACTTC. Its translation: CSVIAAGTRETQYF. The V call is TRBV29-1, the J call TRBJ2-5, with a weak D call TRBD2 (6 bases). The CDR3 is 14 amino acids. CDR1 is SQVTM and CDR2 is ANQGSEA in the germline V gene. V was clipped by 5 bases and J by 5 bases, with 18 bases between them.

This clonotype was found many times. The chain carries TRBV7-9 and TRBJ2-4; TRBD2 matches 8 bases. Germline trimming cut 5 bases from V and 3 bases from J; bases unmatched to any gene: 3. The CDR3 length is 14 residues. Germline V gives CDR1 SEHNR, CDR2 FQNEAQ (reference sequence). The CDR3 reads CASSLLAVKNIQYF. The CDR3 nucleotides read TGTGCCAGCAGCCTACTAGCGGTCAAAAACATTCAGTACTTC.

There are a few counts of this clonotype. The rearrangement links TRBV6-2 or TRBV6-3 to TRBJ2-1; TRBD2 is a possible D gene (6 bases). The CDR3 length is 14 residues. The V end was cut by 6 bases, the J end by 8 bases, with 17 bases between. From germline, CDR1 is MNHEY and CDR2 SVGEGT. The CDR3 sequence is CASSNVRELYEQFF. In DNA form, the CDR3 reads TGTGCCAGCAGCAACGTCCGGGAGCTCTATGAGCAGTTCTTC.

This chain uses TRBV18 with TRBJ2-1; the D gene could be TRBD1 or TRBD2 (6 bases each). The germline V gene encodes CDR1 KGHSH and CDR2 LQKENI. V shed 0 bases and J shed 0 bases, with 9 bases lying between them. The CDR3 contains 16 residues. The DNA for the CDR3 is TGTGCCAGCTCACCACCGGGGGGCAGCTCCTACAATGAGCAGTTCTTC. Its protein product is CASSPPGGSSYNEQFF.

DNA for the CDR3: TGTGCCAGCAGCCAACCGGGGGGAGTCTACGAGCAGTACTTC. It translates to CASSQPGGVYEQYF. The chain uses TRBV12-3 or TRBV12-4 and TRBJ2-7, with TRBD2 identical over 7 bases. The CDR3 covers 14 residues. V lost 6 bases and J lost 3; bases outside the gene matches: 8.